The 10 T cell receptor beta chains reported below all come from one sample, sequenced in a study of shared clonotypes between healthy human individuals. Profiling relied on immunoSEQ multiplex PCR, and the TCRdb table lists in-frame clones only, not all of them. The repertoire includes 170,000 or so clones, over 50% of them detected once, and over 9.5% sits in the top ten. Sequenced sample: memory CD4+ T cells sorted from blood. Subset: CD45RA-negative fraction. Receptors were obtained from a young man in good health.

This clone was seen only a few times. The rearrangement uses TRBV5-6 and TRBJ1-2; no clear D gene. Per the germline V gene, CDR1 is SGHDT and CDR2 is YYEEEE. The length of the CDR3 is 15 residues. Trimming cost V 1 base and J 5 bases, with 15 bases left between them. CDR3 coding DNA: TGTGCCAGCAGCTTGTCTCCCGATAGTAAATATGGCTACACCTTC. It specifies CASSLSPDSKYGYTF.

This chain links TRBV4-2 with TRBJ2-2; D gene unclear. The CDR3 sequence is 20 residues long. The V gene lost 0 bases and the J gene lost 7 bases, with 27 bases spanning the gap. In germline, CDR1 is LGHNA, CDR2 YNFKEQ. CDR3 protein: CASSQDPPGVGLVWIGELFF. Written as DNA, the CDR3 is TGTGCCAGCAGCCAAGACCCGCCCGGCGTAGGGCTAGTTTGGATCGGGGAGCTGTTTTTT.

This rearrangement joins TRBV4-1 to TRBJ2-7; D perhaps matches TRBD1 (5 bases). The germline V gene has CDR1 MGHRA and CDR2 YSYEKL. V dropped 1 base and J dropped 3 bases, with 7 bases sitting between them. The CDR3 length is 13 residues. The CDR3 region has the DNA TGCGCCAGCAGCCAAGTCCAGGGCTACGAGCAGTACTTC. Translated, it gives CASSQVQGYEQYF.

The chain combines TRBV10-3 with TRBJ2-3; no clear D gene. Germline V gene data show CDR1 as ENHRY and CDR2 as SYGVKD. This CDR3 has 16 residues. V lost 6 bases and J 0 bases, leaving 16 bases between the germline ends. Written as DNA, the CDR3 is TGTGCCATCAGCTCTCCGCCCGGAACTAGCACAGATACGCAGTATTTT. Protein product: CAISSPPGTSTDTQYF.

The chain carries TRBV2 and TRBJ2-7; possibly TRBD2 for D (6 bases). This CDR3 has 14 residues. Trimming took off 4 bases at V and 0 bases at J, with 10 bases between the two ends. From germline, CDR1 is SNHLY and CDR2 FYNNEI. The CDR3 DNA sequence: TGTGCCAGCAGTGGGGACTTGCTCTCCTACGAGCAGTACTTC. This codes for CASSGDLLSYEQYF.

This clone was detected only a few times. The V and J genes are TRBV2 and TRBJ2-7, with 13 bases matching TRBD2. The V gene's germline CDR1 is SNHLY and CDR2 FYNNEI. The CDR3 consists of 15 residues. V lost 6 bases and J lost 1; bases outside the gene matches: 3. The CDR3 protein is CASRATSGRSYEQYF. The CDR3 coding sequence is TGTGCCAGCAGGGCGACTAGCGGGAGGTCCTACGAGCAGTACTTC.

V and J are TRBV29-1 and TRBJ2-7, with a tentative D call TRBD2 (5 bases). V was trimmed by 7 bases and J by 2 bases, leaving 24 bases between them. CDR1 and CDR2 from the germline V gene are SQVTM and ANQGSEA. The CDR3 contains 16 residues. The CDR3 DNA follows: TGCAGCGCTTCAGTTGAAGACCGCCGGGATACCTACGAGCAGTACTTC. Encoded protein: CSASVEDRRDTYEQYF.

There are a few counts of this clone. V and J are TRBV2 and TRBJ1-2; 8 nucleotides line up with TRBD1. Germline V gene data show CDR1 as SNHLY and CDR2 as FYNNEI. This CDR3 has 16 amino acids. V trimming: 4 bases; J trimming: 4 bases; junction bases outside the gene matches: 11. The CDR3 protein is CASSVTGQGIPYGYTF. DNA of the CDR3: TGTGCCAGCAGTGTAACAGGACAGGGAATTCCCTATGGCTACACCTTC.

The chain carries TRBV2 and TRBJ1-2; D call uncertain. V dropped 8 bases and J dropped 1 base, with 14 bases sitting between them. Germline lookup yields CDR1 SNHLY and CDR2 FYNNEI. CDR3 length: 14 amino acids. Here the CDR3 reads CASFGIALNYGYTF. The CDR3 DNA reads as TGTGCCAGCTTTGGGATCGCACTTAACTATGGCTACACCTTC.

The sample holds a few counts of this clone. The same CDR3 also results from other DNA sequences found in this sample. The V and J genes are TRBV27 and TRBJ1-5; weak D call: TRBD1 (5 bases). Germline assignment: CDR1 MNHEY and CDR2 SMNVEV (reference sequence). The V end was cut by 8 bases, the J end by 1 base, with 12 bases between. The CDR3 consists of 14 residues. CDR3 nucleotides: TGTGCCAGCTCGCCAGGGTGGAGCAATCAGCCCCAGCATTTT. It translates to CASSPGWSNQPQHF.